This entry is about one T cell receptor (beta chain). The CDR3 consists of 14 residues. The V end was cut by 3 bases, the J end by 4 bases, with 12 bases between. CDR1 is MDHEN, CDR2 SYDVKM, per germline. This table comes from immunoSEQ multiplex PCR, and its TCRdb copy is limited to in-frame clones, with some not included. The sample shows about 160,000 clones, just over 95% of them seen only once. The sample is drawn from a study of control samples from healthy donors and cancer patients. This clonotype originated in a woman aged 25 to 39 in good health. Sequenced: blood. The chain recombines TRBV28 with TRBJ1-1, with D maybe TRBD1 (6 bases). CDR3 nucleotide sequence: TGTGCCAGCAGTTTTTGGCGGGGGCTCACTGAAGCTTTCTTT. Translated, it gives CASSFWRGLTEAFF.